The 27 T cell receptor beta chains below were found in one sample sequenced in a study of vaccination and CD4 T cells after COVID-19. No antigen is known for these receptors. Once obtained from cultured CD4+ T cells, the DNA was sequenced using the Oncomine TCR Beta short-read assay. TCRdb ran MiXCR on the PCR reads and lists one entry per CDR3 protein. The sample lists 13,000 or so distinct CDR3 sequences, around 40% occurring once. The sample's treatment: roughly nine-day PBMC culture with coronavirus spike peptide pools or control peptides (ViraFEST assay). Specimen: CD4+ T cells from blood, cultured in vitro, collected after SARS-CoV-2 vaccination. The receptors were gathered from a human donor who had recovered from COVID-19.

Only a few counts were recorded for this clonotype. This chain connects TRBV20-1 to TRBJ2-3, with a weak D call TRBD1 (5 bases). The CDR3 covers 12 residues. CDR1 and CDR2 from the germline V gene are DFQATT and SNEGSKA (reference sequence). The V and J ends lost 5 bases and 2 bases respectively, with 8 bases between them. CDR3 sequence: CSAPDNTDTQYF. The CDR3 region has the DNA TGCAGTGCTCCGGACAACACAGATACGCAGTATTTT.

In DNA, the CDR3 is TGTGCCACAGCAGTACTAGCGACATCAAATGAGCAGTTCTTC. It codes for CATAVLATSNEQFF. This sequence joins TRBV6-1 and TRBJ2-1; 7 nucleotides align to TRBD2. V was pared by 10 bases and J by 7 bases, with 13 bases of the junction left unmatched. The CDR3 runs to 14 residues. Germline assignment: CDR1 MNHNS and CDR2 SASEGT.

This clonotype was found a few times. The V and J genes are TRBV4-1 and TRBJ1-5, with D perhaps TRBD1 (6 bases). In germline, CDR1 is MGHRA, CDR2 YSYEKL. Trimming took off 4 bases at V and 6 bases at J, with 13 bases between the two ends. The CDR3 runs 14 residues. Written as DNA, the CDR3 is TGCGCCAGCAGCCCTCTCCCGGGGGCTCAGCCCCAGCATTTT. This codes for CASSPLPGAQPQHF.

The chain is built from TRBV7-3 and TRBJ2-3; 8 nucleotides line up with TRBD1. V trimming: 2 bases; J trimming: 6 bases; junction bases outside the gene matches: 7. Per the germline V gene, CDR1 is SGHTA and CDR2 is FQGTGA. The length of the CDR3 is 15 residues. The CDR3 reads CASSLSTGAGDTQYF. CDR3 nucleotides: TGTGCCAGCAGCTTATCGACAGGGGCTGGCGATACGCAGTATTTT.

This clonotype was detected only a few times. V gene TRBV30 combines with J gene TRBJ1-5; TRBD1 aligns across 9 bases. The CDR3 runs 15 residues. V shed 0 bases, J shed 4 bases, and the junction held 4 bases outside the gene matches. Per the germline V gene, CDR1 is GTSNPN and CDR2 is SVGIG (reference sequence). The CDR3 coding sequence is TGTGCCTGGAGTGTTCGGGACAGGGTGAATCAGCCCCAGCATTTT. Translation: CAWSVRDRVNQPQHF.

CDR3 bases: TGTGCCAGCAGCTTAAATCAAAACACTGAAGCTTTCTTT. This codes for CASSLNQNTEAFF. The J gene is TRBJ1-1, the V gene TRBV11-3; no firm D call. Trimming shortened V by 2 bases and J by 2 bases, and 6 bases separated the two germline ends. The CDR3 covers 13 residues. Per germline, CDR1 SGHNT and CDR2 YENEEA.

This clonotype came up a few times. The chain recombines TRBV19 with TRBJ1-1; D remains unclear. In germline, CDR1 is LNHDA, CDR2 SQIVND (reference sequence). The CDR3 loop spans 15 amino acids. V lost 2 bases and J 1 base, leaving 11 bases between the germline ends. The CDR3 nucleotides are TGTGCCAGTAGTATAAAGGGCTTGCCGAACACTGAAGCTTTCTTT. As protein: CASSIKGLPNTEAFF.

The V and J genes are TRBV27 and TRBJ2-2, with D perhaps TRBD2 (5 bases). The CDR3 is made up of 15 amino acids. CDR1 is MNHEY, CDR2 SMNVEV, per germline (reference sequence). With 6 bases removed from V and 6 bases from J, the gap between germline ends came to 17 bases. CDR3 sequence reads: CASRGQRTPPGELFF. The CDR3 region has the DNA TGTGCCAGCAGGGGCCAGCGGACGCCGCCCGGGGAGCTGTTTTTT.

The J gene is TRBJ1-5, the V gene TRBV24-1, with a tentative D call TRBD1 (6 bases). CDR1 and CDR2 (germline): KGHDR, SFDVKD. The V gene lost 6 bases and the J gene lost 0 bases, with 14 bases spanning the gap. The CDR3 is 16 residues long. CDR3 residues: CATSKSGAPSNQPQHF. The CDR3 DNA reads as TGTGCCACCAGTAAGTCAGGGGCTCCTAGCAATCAGCCCCAGCATTTT.

CDR3 nucleotide sequence: TGTGCCAGCTCACCACCACTAGCGGGATGGGCAGATACGCAGTATTTT. This encodes CASSPPLAGWADTQYF. The V call is TRBV18, the J call TRBJ2-3; 10 bases line up with TRBD2. CDR1 and CDR2 from the germline V gene are KGHSH and LQKENI. This CDR3 has 16 residues. V gave up 0 bases and J gave up 4 bases; unmatched junction bases: 4. Full variable domain (outside the CDR3, taken from reference TRBV18 and TRBJ2-3): NAGVMQNPRHLVRRRGQEARLRCSPMKGHSHVYWYRQLPEEGLKFMVYLQKENIIDESGMPKERFSAEFPKEGPSILRIQQVVRGDSAAYFCASSPPLAGWADTQYFGPGTRLTVL.

Only a few counts were recorded for this clonotype. V is TRBV20-1 and J is TRBJ2-2; no definite D call. Germline V gives CDR1 DFQATT, CDR2 SNEGSKA (reference sequence). There are 12 residues in the CDR3. The V end was cut by 2 bases, the J end by 4 bases, with 5 bases between. The CDR3 loop is CSARTGTGELFF. The CDR3 DNA follows: TGCAGTGCTAGAACCGGCACCGGGGAGCTGTTTTTT.

The V gene is TRBV20-1, the J gene TRBJ2-1, with D perhaps TRBD2 (6 bases). V lost 0 bases, J lost 7 bases, and 16 bases lay in between. From germline, CDR1 is DFQATT and CDR2 SNEGSKA (reference sequence). The CDR3 covers 15 residues. CDR3 sequence: CSAREGTSFSNEQFF. CDR3 DNA: TGCAGTGCTAGAGAGGGAACTAGCTTCTCGAATGAGCAGTTCTTC.

The rearrangement joins TRBV6-2 or TRBV6-3 to TRBJ1-1, with 8 bases identical to TRBD1. With 4 bases clipped from V and 7 bases from J, the junction kept 17 bases outside the gene matches. Germline V gene lookup returns CDR1 MNHEY and CDR2 SVGEGT. CDR3 length equals 17 residues. The CDR3 coding sequence is TGTGCCAGCAGTTTCTCCCCCTGGACAAGGGACAGGAATGAAGCTTTCTTT. Protein: CASSFSPWTRDRNEAFF.

This chain links TRBV5-1 with TRBJ2-3; D is ambiguous. The ends were cut back, 1 base at V and 3 bases at J, with 15 bases in the middle. The CDR3 contains 16 residues. Per the germline V gene, CDR1 is SGHRS and CDR2 is YFSETQ. The CDR3 coding sequence is TGCGCCAGCAGCTTGAGTAGCTTCCTAGAAACAGATACGCAGTATTTT. This encodes CASSLSSFLETDTQYF. Based on the CDR3 plus reference TRBV5-1 and TRBJ2-3, the full variable domain is KAGVTQTPRYLIKTRGQQVTLSCSPISGHRSVSWYQQTPGQGLQFLFEYFSETQRNKGNFPGRFSGRQFSNSRSEMNVSTLELGDSALYLCASSLSSFLETDTQYFGPGTRLTVL.

The DNA for the CDR3 is TGTGCCAGCAGCTTTGCGGGGAATGAAAAACTGTTTTTT. As protein: CASSFAGNEKLFF. J is TRBJ1-4 and V is TRBV5-5; D remains unclear. The CDR3 length is 13 residues. Germline V gives CDR1 SGHKS, CDR2 YYEKEE (reference sequence). V was shortened by 2 bases and J by 5 bases, with 7 bases between the two germline ends.

This clonotype turned up a few times. The V gene is TRBV6-2 or TRBV6-3, the J gene TRBJ1-5; TRBD1 is a possible D gene (5 bases). Germline V CDR1 and CDR2: MNHEY, SVGEGT. This CDR3 contains 13 residues. V lost 5 bases to trimming and J lost 1 base, with 6 bases between them. The CDR3 DNA follows: TGTGCCAGCAGTAGGGGAAGCAATCAGCCCCAGCATTTT. It is translated as CASSRGSNQPQHF.

Relative to its sample, this clonotype is medium-sized (0.01 to 0.1%). The chain combines TRBV27 with TRBJ1-6; tentatively, D is TRBD1 (6 bases). Trimming removed 9 bases from V and 0 bases from J, with 12 bases in between. Per the germline V gene, CDR1 is MNHEY and CDR2 is SMNVEV (reference sequence). The CDR3 loop spans 15 amino acids. The CDR3 reads CASQGTSSYNSPLHF. The DNA of the CDR3 is TGTGCCAGTCAGGGGACGAGCTCCTATAATTCACCCCTCCACTTT.

This clonotype has only one observation. This rearrangement joins TRBV18 to TRBJ1-2; the D is unclear. V lost 0 bases and J 2 bases, leaving 4 bases between the germline ends. The CDR3 is 13 amino acids. Germline-derived CDR1 and CDR2 are KGHSH and LQKENI. CDR3 sequence (DNA): TGTGCCAGCTCACCACCCTCCAACTATGGCTACACCTTC. This codes for CASSPPSNYGYTF.

The chain employs TRBV20-1 and TRBJ1-5, with D possibly TRBD1 on 6 matching bases. Per the germline V gene, CDR1 is DFQATT and CDR2 is SNEGSKA (reference sequence). This CDR3 spans 17 amino acids. V dropped 6 bases and J dropped 3 bases, with 24 bases sitting between them. CDR3 nucleotides: TGCAGTGCCCGAAGGGGGGTCGGGATGGGCTCCAATCAGCCCCAGCATTTT. Amino acids: CSARRGVGMGSNQPQHF.

This chain joins TRBV27 and TRBJ2-7; D remains ambiguous. Germline loops: CDR1 MNHEY, CDR2 SMNVEV (reference sequence). The CDR3 sequence is 13 residues long. Trimming cost V 4 bases and J 2 bases, with 9 bases left between them. The CDR3, as DNA: TGTGCCAGCAGTTCGGGTCTTCCCTACGAGCAGTACTTC. This encodes CASSSGLPYEQYF.

The CDR3 here is CASSIVFVGENTEAFF. The CDR3, as DNA: TGTGCCAGCAGCATAGTTTTCGTGGGGGAGAACACTGAAGCTTTCTTT. The chain carries TRBV28 and TRBJ1-1, with D tentatively TRBD1 (5 bases). V was shortened by 6 bases and J by 1 base, with 18 bases between the two germline ends. The germline V gene encodes CDR1 MDHEN and CDR2 SYDVKM. CDR3 length: 16 residues.

This clonotype was seen only a few times. The V gene is TRBV7-9, the J gene TRBJ1-5; 8 nucleotides align to TRBD1. Trimming took 5 bases from V and 0 from J; bases not matched to a gene: 3. Germline V gene data show CDR1 as SEHNR and CDR2 as FQNEAQ (reference sequence). The CDR3 consists of 15 residues. CDR3 in amino acids: CASSLGQASNQPQHF. CDR3 sequence (DNA): TGTGCCAGCAGCCTGGGACAGGCTAGCAATCAGCCCCAGCATTTT.

The chain carries TRBV2 and TRBJ2-1, with 8 bases lining up with TRBD1. Germline CDR1 and CDR2: SNHLY and FYNNEI. The V and J ends lost 9 bases and 9 bases, in that order; junction bases with no gene match: 10. CDR3 length: 13 residues. The CDR3 here is CARKTGEGSEQFF. Written as DNA, the CDR3 is TGTGCCAGAAAGACAGGGGAAGGGAGTGAGCAGTTCTTC.

The rearrangement links TRBV6-2 or TRBV6-3 to TRBJ2-7, with 8 bases lining up with TRBD2. Germline trimming cut 0 bases from V and 2 bases from J; bases unmatched to any gene: 0. Germline loops: CDR1 MNHEY, CDR2 SVGEGT. The CDR3 loop spans 14 amino acids. The CDR3 here is CASSYSTSAYEQYF. The CDR3 DNA is TGTGCCAGCAGTTACTCGACTAGCGCCTACGAGCAGTACTTC.

In this sample, this clonotype turned up once. The chain employs TRBV9 and TRBJ2-2, with a weak D call TRBD2 (5 bases). The CDR3 totals 14 residues. V lost 4 bases, J lost 2 bases, and 9 bases lay in between. Germline V gene sequence: CDR1 SGDLS, CDR2 YYNGEE. CDR3 amino acids: CASSLSGNTGELFF. The CDR3 coding sequence is TGTGCCAGCAGCCTAAGCGGTAACACCGGGGAGCTGTTTTTT.

The rearrangement uses TRBV2 and TRBJ1-1; D ambiguous. The germline V gene encodes CDR1 SNHLY and CDR2 FYNNEI. V lost 4 bases, J lost 5 bases, and 14 bases lay in between. This CDR3 comprises 14 residues. The CDR3 loop reads CASSVAGTETEAFF. The CDR3 DNA is TGTGCCAGCAGTGTGGCAGGTACGGAGACTGAAGCTTTCTTT. Drawing the rest from reference TRBV2 and TRBJ1-1, the complete variable domain is EPEVTQTPSHQVTQMGQEVILRCVPISNHLYFYWYRQILGQKVEFLVSFYNNEISEKSEIFDDQFSVERPDGSNFTLKIRSTKLEDSAMYFCASSVAGTETEAFFGQGTRLTVV.

This clonotype was recorded a few times. The chain joins TRBV6-1 to TRBJ2-5, with 14 bases identical to TRBD2. This CDR3 has 15 amino acids. The germline V gene has CDR1 MNHNS and CDR2 SASEGT. Trimming cost V 7 bases and J 5 bases; bases outside gene matches: 6. CDR3 in DNA: TGTGCCAGCACTCTTGGACTAGCGGGAGGCGAGACCCAGTACTTC. It yields the protein CASTLGLAGGETQYF.